This TCR beta chain was captured in a study of graft-versus-host responses after intestinal transplantation. Overall study: In this cohort, recipients had multivisceral, liver-intestinal, or isolated intestinal transplants. Tacrolimus and steroids were given for around 3 years to all recipients after anti-thymocyte globulin induction.

This CDR3 has 15 residues. The trim removed 0 bases at V and 2 bases at J, leaving 4 bases unmatched. The germline CDR1 and CDR2 sequences are LGHNA and YNFKEQ. Repertoires were generated with immunoSEQ multiplex PCR, while TCRdb's copy carries only in-frame clones and drops some. Of tens of thousands of clones listed, approximately 94% were seen once; the top ten hold around 0.4%. Findings and limits, study-wide: GvH clones surfaced in recipient marrow, some emerging earlier in ileum or blood. Peak circulating GvH clone levels were associated with early post-transplant HvG declines.

This clone was seen a single time. Its specificity is not known. The sample consisted of unstimulated CD4+ T cells sorted from spleen or lymph node cells, taken before transplant. This receptor was taken from a human donor who was the organ donor for an intestinal transplant. The chain employs TRBV4-2 and TRBJ2-7, with TRBD1 matching 7 bases. The CDR3 DNA is TGTGCCAGCAGCCAAGATGAGAGGGGGCCCTACGAGCAGTACTTC. It is translated as CASSQDERGPYEQYF.